Here is one T cell receptor beta chain with its context. Its target is not known. HIV-negative, healthy adults without recent acute infections or vaccinations were the donors. This entry belongs to a study of shared clonotypes between healthy human individuals. The overall study: Researchers assigned three CD4 naive, three CD4 memory, two CD8 naive and one CD8 memory plate to each donor.

Germline CDR1 and CDR2: MNHEY and SVGAGI. Trimming cost V 7 bases and J 4 bases, with 17 bases left between them. The CDR3 covers 15 residues. Methods used by the authors: Filtering of immunoSEQ junctional sequences could not match full-length read filtering. Assay: immunoSEQ multiplex PCR; the TCRdb copy retains only in-frame clones and omits some. V, J and clone size were drawn from that table, and D and trimming were deduced from the DNA. The table includes approximately 2,000,000 clones, under 95% detected once. General study findings and limits: Rarefaction exposed incomplete sorted-subset sequencing despite large depth.

The rearrangement links TRBV6-5 to TRBJ2-1, with TRBD2 as a possible D gene (6 bases). This clonotype was sampled from a man aged 18 to 35 in good health. Some clones in this sample may be carry-over from other donors' samples. The sequenced material came from naive CD4+ T cells from PBMCs. Subset described: CD45RA+ positively selected. The CDR3: CASTTRGRGYNEQFF. The CDR3 nucleotides read TGTGCCAGCACCACAAGGGGCCGGGGGTACAATGAGCAGTTCTTC.